These T cell receptor beta chains were read from a single sample in a study of shared clonotypes between healthy human individuals. Using immunoSEQ multiplex PCR, the repertoire was profiled, and TCRdb retains in-frame clones only, with some absent. The data show under 2,500,000 clones, 90% to 96% seen once. Sequenced sample: naive CD4+ T cells sorted from blood. Source of these receptors: a man between 18 and 35 years old in good health. CDR3s include the opening cysteine and the closing phenylalanine or tryptophan. The D gene is left open where the match is weak.

V: TRBV6-5; D: TRBD1; J: TRBJ1-1; CDR3: CASSYSQGGMNTEAFF; DNA: TGTGCCAGCAGTTACTCGCAGGGGGGCATGAACACTGAAGCTTTCTTT
V: TRBV4-3; D: .; J: TRBJ2-5; CDR3: CASSQALGAWAQYF; DNA: TGCGCCAGCAGCCAAGCGCTTGGGGCTTGGGCCCAGTACTTC
V: TRBV6-1; D: .; J: TRBJ2-7; CDR3: CASTRGNEQYF; DNA: TGTGCCAGCACCAGGGGAAATGAGCAGTACTTC
V: TRBV23-1; D: TRBD1; J: TRBJ2-5; CDR3: CASSHTDRGTLQETQYF; DNA: TGCGCCAGCAGTCACACGGACAGGGGGACGCTCCAAGAGACCCAGTACTTC
V: TRBV2; D: TRBD2; J: TRBJ2-1; CDR3: CASSEWASGVYNEQFF; DNA: TGTGCCAGCAGTGAGTGGGCTAGCGGGGTATACAATGAGCAGTTCTTC
V: TRBV6-5; D: .; J: TRBJ2-5; CDR3: CASGRGRGETQYF; DNA: TGTGCCAGCGGGAGGGGGCGCGGAGAGACCCAGTACTTC
V: TRBV28; D: .; J: TRBJ2-7; CDR3: CASSQQGSYEQYF; DNA: TGTGCCAGCAGTCAACAGGGATCCTACGAGCAGTACTTC
V: TRBV6-5; D: TRBD1; J: TRBJ1-5; CDR3: CASSYAGGGNQPQHF; DNA: TGTGCCAGCAGTTACGCAGGGGGTGGCAATCAGCCCCAGCATTTT
V: TRBV5-1; D: TRBD2; J: TRBJ2-1; CDR3: CASSPGTTSYNEQFF; DNA: TGCGCCAGCAGCCCGGGGACTACCTCCTACAATGAGCAGTTCTTC
V: TRBV30; D: .; J: TRBJ1-3; CDR3: CAWKGQSFSGNTIYF; DNA: TGTGCCTGGAAGGGGCAGAGTTTCTCTGGAAACACCATATATTTT
V: TRBV5-1; D: .; J: TRBJ2-5; CDR3: CASSLLGALETQYF; DNA: TGCGCCAGCAGTCTCCTGGGGGCGTTGGAGACCCAGTACTTC